These T cell receptor beta chains were read from a single sample in a study of blood T cell repertoires in COVID-19. Libraries were prepared by immunoSEQ multiplex PCR; TCRdb keeps only in-frame clonotypes and omits some of them. Of 300,000 to 400,000 clones in the sample, about 87% are singletons; the top ten hold approximately 9.9%. Sequencing input: peripheral blood. The receptors stem from a man younger than 45 with COVID-19, enrolled during active disease. CDR3s leave out the opening cysteine and the closing phenylalanine or tryptophan. D genes are given only for firm matches.

V gene,D gene,J gene,CDR3 protein
TRBV28,-,TRBJ1-5,ASSSGLRPQH
TRBV9,-,TRBJ1-1,ASSVTSSMSEAF
TRBV19,-,TRBJ1-1,ATHTGGVDEAF
TRBV24-1,-,TRBJ2-1,ATSDLRGVEQF
TRBV18,-,TRBJ1-5,ASSPDRNQPQH
TRBV14,-,TRBJ2-5,ASSFLDYQETQY
TRBV9,TRBD2,TRBJ2-3,ASSVTGTSGRASDTQY
TRBV7-2,-,TRBJ1-3,ASSLARMGPLPGKRNTIY
TRBV7-9,TRBD1,TRBJ2-7,ASSSTGAYEQY
TRBV19,TRBD1,TRBJ2-7,ASSSYRGEYEQY
TRBV18,TRBD2,TRBJ2-2,ASSPPERGPANTGELF
TRBV28,TRBD1,TRBJ1-5,ASTLTGGGQPQH
TRBV7-9,TRBD1,TRBJ2-1,ASSLGDRGVYNEQF
TRBV27,TRBD1,TRBJ1-6,ASRQGSESPLH
TRBV29-1,TRBD2,TRBJ2-1,SVNSGLVYEQF
TRBV7-9,-,TRBJ2-7,ASAQGPTYEQY
TRBV2,TRBD2,TRBJ2-5,ASSEIGGAWQETQY
TRBV4-1,-,TRBJ2-3,ASSRNKGESTDTQY
TRBV29-1,-,TRBJ1-1,SVVGNRVNSEAF
TRBV28,TRBD1,TRBJ1-5,ASGTGSQPQH
TRBV11-1,-,TRBJ2-1,ASSSRTLHWGEQF
TRBV6-2/TRBV6-3,TRBD1,TRBJ2-2,ASSGDRDTGELF
TRBV13,-,TRBJ2-1,ASSGGETSYNEQF
TRBV5-8,-,TRBJ2-7,ASSLGRQTSYEQY
TRBV7-3,TRBD1,TRBJ2-2,ASSFRTGAYTGELF
TRBV7-3,-,TRBJ1-2,ASSLAPAGADYGYT
TRBV6-2/TRBV6-3,-,TRBJ1-5,ASSYGGVTQPQH
TRBV20-1,-,TRBJ2-5,SASREDETQY
TRBV19,-,TRBJ1-2,ASSIRQGNGYT
TRBV29-1,-,TRBJ2-5,SVRQSQETQY
TRBV27,-,TRBJ1-2,ASSFGGIYGYT
TRBV19,-,TRBJ1-2,ASWGGRGYT
TRBV9,TRBD1,TRBJ2-1,ASSVVVGTDEQF
TRBV3-1/TRBV3-2,-,TRBJ1-1,ASSRAGTPNTEAF
TRBV28,TRBD1,TRBJ1-2,ASSQGQGANYGYT
TRBV30,TRBD2,TRBJ2-1,AWSAPSGAGVGYEQF
TRBV3-1/TRBV3-2,-,TRBJ2-7,ASSPPDGRVGEQY
TRBV7-9,TRBD1,TRBJ1-1,ASSLVTGGALMAF
TRBV5-1,-,TRBJ1-2,ASSSGGGAQDGYT
TRBV29-1,TRBD1,TRBJ2-2,SVRTGPNTGELF
TRBV3-1/TRBV3-2,-,TRBJ2-4,ASSQDWGEIYAKNIQY
TRBV27,TRBD1,TRBJ2-4,ATSDRGPKNIQY
TRBV27,TRBD2,TRBJ2-7,ASSYWGGEQY
TRBV2,-,TRBJ1-6,ASRIVGGGSYNSPLH
TRBV6-5,-,TRBJ1-3,ASRADPKNTIY
TRBV4-1,-,TRBJ2-7,ASSQDEFYEQY